The 7 T cell receptor beta chains below were found in one sample sequenced in a study of blood T cells in healthy people across ages. The use of a sample-barcoded 5' primer and a J-beta primer mix characterized a second PCR of 7 to 11 cycles. TCRdb processed the 5' RACE reads anew with MiXCR; each CDR3 protein has one entry. The table records about 380,000 distinct CDR3 sequences, 50% to 60% of them present only once. The sample comprised blood. The receptors stem from a man in his 60s in good health.

The CDR3 here is CSVEKGTEQLNYGYTF. Written as DNA, the CDR3 is TGCAGCGTTGAAAAAGGGACGGAACAACTTAACTATGGCTACACCTTC. The V call is TRBV29-1, the J call TRBJ1-2; weak D call: TRBD1 (5 bases). V was shortened by 2 bases and J by 1 base, with 17 bases between the two germline ends. The CDR3 runs 16 residues. Germline values: CDR1 SQVTM, CDR2 ANQGSEA. The full variable domain, completed using reference TRBV29-1 and TRBJ1-2, is SAVISQKPSRDICQRGTSLTIQCQVDSQVTMMFWYRQQPGQSLTLIATANQGSEATYESGFVIDKFPISRPNLTFSTLTVSNMSPEDSSIYLCSVEKGTEQLNYGYTFGSGTRLTVV.

This clonotype came up once. V gene TRBV3-1 combines with J gene TRBJ1-6; D is perhaps TRBD1 (5 bases). Germline V gene data show CDR1 as LGHDT and CDR2 as YNNKEL (reference sequence). The CDR3 runs 13 residues. The CDR3 protein is CASGDSLNSPLHF. The DNA of the CDR3 is TGTGCGAGTGGAGACAGCCTCAATTCACCCCTCCACTTT.

This clonotype was recorded a few times. The CDR3 region is CASSGGSHYNEQFF. The CDR3 DNA reads as TGCGCCAGCAGCGGGGGCTCTCATTACAATGAGCAGTTCTTC. The V gene is TRBV5-1, the J gene TRBJ2-1; TRBD1 might be the D (6 bases). Germline V lookup: CDR1 SGHRS, CDR2 YFSETQ. The CDR3 has 14 residues. V was shortened by 4 bases and J by 4 bases, with 12 bases between the two germline ends.

The DNA of the CDR3 is TGTGCCACCAGTACCCGGACTAGCGGGAGTCAGCAGTACTTC. Amino acid sequence: CATSTRTSGSQQYF. This sequence joins TRBV24-1 and TRBJ2-7, with 13 bases that match TRBD2. Trimming removed 6 bases from V and 8 bases from J; junction bases left unmatched: 6. CDR1 is KGHDR and CDR2 is SFDVKD in the germline V gene. This CDR3 is 14 amino acids long.

The chain recombines TRBV9 with TRBJ2-1; TRBD2 matches 8 bases. The V gene end was trimmed by 0 bases and the J gene end by 3 bases; junction bases not matched to a gene: 2. The CDR3 length is 15 residues. Germline values: CDR1 SGDLS, CDR2 YYNGEE. For the CDR3, the DNA is TGTGCCAGCAGCGTAGATAGCGGGAACTACAATGAGCAGTTCTTC. Its protein product is CASSVDSGNYNEQFF.

This chain links TRBV5-4 with TRBJ2-7, with D possibly being TRBD2 (6 bases). V gave up 4 bases and J gave up 6 bases, with 17 bases separating them. The germline V gene encodes CDR1 SGHNT and CDR2 YYREEE (reference sequence). The CDR3 contains 14 residues. The CDR3, as DNA: TGTGCCAGCAGCGCCGAACTAGCCCGGTGCGAGCAGTACTTC. This translates into CASSAELARCEQYF.

The sample holds one count of this clonotype. This sequence joins TRBV6-2 or TRBV6-3 and TRBJ1-5; D may be TRBD1 (6 bases). The CDR3 contains 16 residues. The V gene lost 1 base and the J gene lost 2 bases, with 12 bases spanning the gap. Per germline, CDR1 MNHEY and CDR2 SVGEGT. The CDR3, as DNA: TGTGCCAGCAGTTACTGGGGGCGCGGGGGCAATCAGCCCCAGCATTTT. Translated: CASSYWGRGGNQPQHF.